This TCR beta chain was identified in a study of sequential checkpoint blockade in melanoma. Study-level information: First-line arms were nivolumab then ipilimumab, or the reverse, randomized 1:1.

Treatment noted: randomized to nivolumab then ipilimumab (arm A) or the reverse (arm B). No patient had prior DNA-damaging chemotherapy. Live CD3+CD8+ CD19− CD56− cells were sorted from PBMCs. Data came from immunoSEQ multiplex PCR; TCRdb stores just in-frame clones and leaves some out. This table holds 34,000 or so clones, less than 85% found once. This CDR3 comprises 12 residues. Deletions cut 0 bases from V and 10 bases from J, with 10 bases between. Germline CDR1 and CDR2: SGHKS and YYEKEE (reference sequence). The rearrangement uses TRBV5-5 and TRBJ1-2; D may be TRBD1 (5 bases). The sequencing used CD8+ T cells sorted from blood (inferred from file names), collected from a patient given nivolumab and ipilimumab in sequence. This receptor was obtained from a human donor with melanoma. The CDR3 is CASSLGQGLYTF. CDR3 coding DNA: TGTGCCAGCAGCTTGGGGCAGGGCCTCTACACCTTC.